A selection of T cell receptor beta chains follows, all from one sample in a study of T cell responses to AZD1222 COVID-19 vaccine. TCRdb's table, derived via immunoSEQ multiplex PCR, lists solely in-frame clones and lacks some. The data hold about 140,000 clones, with approximately 93% observed a single time. The sequences come from peripheral blood, collected on day 0 of AZD1222 vaccination. These receptors were taken from an adult in good health. Each CDR3 is given without its conserved first and last residue.

V gene: TRBV29-1; J gene: TRBJ2-2; CDR3 length: 11; CDR3 protein: SVVKQRDGELF
V gene: TRBV19; J gene: TRBJ2-3; CDR3 length: 14; CDR3 protein: ASNLYPGLPTDTQY
V gene: TRBV30; J gene: TRBJ2-6; CDR3 length: 12; CDR3 protein: AWSAYSGANVLT
V gene: TRBV5-1; J gene: TRBJ1-6; CDR3 length: 15; CDR3 protein: ASSLGLGQGSVGTLH
V gene: TRBV28; J gene: TRBJ2-7; CDR3 length: 11; CDR3 protein: ASSFGRGHEQY
V gene: TRBV28; J gene: TRBJ1-5; CDR3 length: 10; CDR3 protein: ASSIQNQPQH
V gene: TRBV2; J gene: TRBJ2-1; CDR3 length: 12; CDR3 protein: ASGRDSSYNEQF
V gene: TRBV7-9; J gene: TRBJ1-1; CDR3 length: 12; CDR3 protein: ASNRGQMNTEAF
V gene: TRBV6-5; J gene: TRBJ2-1; CDR3 length: 14; CDR3 protein: ASSYFSRGVGNEQF
V gene: TRBV19; J gene: TRBJ1-1; CDR3 length: 12; CDR3 protein: ASTPDSQNTEAF
V gene: TRBV5-6; J gene: TRBJ1-2; CDR3 length: 15; CDR3 protein: ASSLTRERGAVYGYT
V gene: TRBV6-1; J gene: TRBJ1-3; CDR3 length: 13; CDR3 protein: ASSEQGSSGNTIY
V gene: TRBV6-5; J gene: TRBJ2-7; CDR3 length: 13; CDR3 protein: ASLMGGQGTYEQY
V gene: TRBV13; J gene: TRBJ2-1; CDR3 length: 13; CDR3 protein: ASSFGGPGDNEQF
V gene: TRBV4-1; J gene: TRBJ2-2; CDR3 length: 13; CDR3 protein: ASSQEGGHTGELF
V gene: TRBV5-5; J gene: TRBJ1-2; CDR3 length: 12; CDR3 protein: ASSLGQANYGYT
V gene: TRBV5-1; J gene: TRBJ1-1; CDR3 length: 11; CDR3 protein: ASSLAGTASVF
V gene: TRBV4-1; J gene: TRBJ1-1; CDR3 length: 17; CDR3 protein: ASSQEGVVRGSRYTEAF
V gene: TRBV28; J gene: TRBJ2-7; CDR3 length: 12; CDR3 protein: ASSRTGGVYEQY
V gene: TRBV6-5; J gene: TRBJ2-6; CDR3 length: 13; CDR3 protein: ASSRDRIGANVLT
V gene: TRBV5-4; J gene: TRBJ1-4; CDR3 length: 13; CDR3 protein: ASSPPGQGNEKLF
V gene: TRBV30; J gene: TRBJ2-7; CDR3 length: 10; CDR3 protein: AWRWTDYEQY
V gene: TRBV5-6; J gene: TRBJ1-2; CDR3 length: 12; CDR3 protein: ASSLARIDYGYT
V gene: TRBV6-2/TRBV6-3; J gene: TRBJ1-1; CDR3 length: 11; CDR3 protein: ASSYGWGTEAF
V gene: TRBV29-1; J gene: TRBJ2-7; CDR3 length: 9; CDR3 protein: SAGQAYEQY
V gene: TRBV19; J gene: TRBJ1-2; CDR3 length: 11; CDR3 protein: ASNLPGGYGYT
V gene: TRBV5-1; J gene: TRBJ1-6; CDR3 length: 12; CDR3 protein: ASSKQGNNSPLH
V gene: TRBV6-5; J gene: TRBJ2-7; CDR3 length: 12; CDR3 protein: ASSYEGPGYEQY
V gene: TRBV5-1; J gene: TRBJ2-7; CDR3 length: 11; CDR3 protein: ASSRGTSYEQY
V gene: TRBV27; J gene: TRBJ1-2; CDR3 length: 14; CDR3 protein: ASSLWGARRSSGYT
V gene: TRBV7-3; J gene: TRBJ2-3; CDR3 length: 11; CDR3 protein: ASSLIRGDTQY
V gene: TRBV5-1; J gene: TRBJ2-7; CDR3 length: 16; CDR3 protein: ASSTPGQGDFSSYEQY
V gene: TRBV11-2; J gene: TRBJ1-2; CDR3 length: 13; CDR3 protein: ASSLALTGGRGYT
V gene: TRBV11-2; J gene: TRBJ1-6; CDR3 length: 13; CDR3 protein: ASSLSQGVYSPLH
V gene: TRBV5-1; J gene: TRBJ2-3; CDR3 length: 12; CDR3 protein: ASSLDQSTDTQY
V gene: TRBV19; J gene: TRBJ1-2; CDR3 length: 11; CDR3 protein: ASAQTEFYGYT
V gene: TRBV11-2; J gene: TRBJ2-7; CDR3 length: 12; CDR3 protein: ASSQDRGTYEQY
V gene: TRBV7-7; J gene: TRBJ2-1; CDR3 length: 11; CDR3 protein: ASSLGWNNEQF
V gene: TRBV9; J gene: TRBJ2-3; CDR3 length: 13; CDR3 protein: ASSVGLALTDTQY
V gene: TRBV6-5; J gene: TRBJ1-1; CDR3 length: 12; CDR3 protein: ASSYTGQIIEAF
V gene: TRBV6-1; J gene: TRBJ2-1; CDR3 length: 14; CDR3 protein: ASSDLLAEAHNEQF
V gene: TRBV29-1; J gene: TRBJ2-7; CDR3 length: 10; CDR3 protein: SAFSGSSEQY
V gene: TRBV3-1/TRBV3-2; J gene: TRBJ1-3; CDR3 length: 10; CDR3 protein: ASSQGPRAIY
V gene: TRBV7-9; J gene: TRBJ1-1; CDR3 length: 13; CDR3 protein: ASSLVAGADTEAF
V gene: TRBV30; J gene: TRBJ1-3; CDR3 length: 12; CDR3 protein: AWKETSSGNTIY
V gene: TRBV19; J gene: TRBJ2-3; CDR3 length: 14; CDR3 protein: ATTTSSGSSIDTQY
V gene: TRBV18; J gene: TRBJ2-7; CDR3 length: 14; CDR3 protein: ASSPYGTSGSYEQY
V gene: TRBV11-2; J gene: TRBJ2-5; CDR3 length: 13; CDR3 protein: ASSSRTGGDKTQY
V gene: TRBV7-9; J gene: TRBJ1-6; CDR3 length: 17; CDR3 protein: ASSSSILRPGHNNSPLH
V gene: TRBV18; J gene: TRBJ1-2; CDR3 length: 12; CDR3 protein: ASSASHVLEGYT
V gene: TRBV13; J gene: TRBJ2-7; CDR3 length: 10; CDR3 protein: ASMGLDYEQY
V gene: TRBV6-5; J gene: TRBJ1-1; CDR3 length: 10; CDR3 protein: ASRTENTEAF
V gene: TRBV3-1/TRBV3-2; J gene: TRBJ1-1; CDR3 length: 10; CDR3 protein: ASSLSGGEAF
V gene: TRBV4-1; J gene: TRBJ2-1; CDR3 length: 16; CDR3 protein: ASSQVEFGLAGIYEQF
V gene: TRBV19; J gene: TRBJ1-5; CDR3 length: 11; CDR3 protein: ASSMGPEGPQH
V gene: TRBV27; J gene: TRBJ2-7; CDR3 length: 14; CDR3 protein: ASSPRRDSSSYEQY
V gene: TRBV24-1; J gene: TRBJ2-3; CDR3 length: 15; CDR3 protein: ATASGLLAGETDTQY
V gene: TRBV3-1/TRBV3-2; J gene: TRBJ2-1; CDR3 length: 13; CDR3 protein: ASSQGGRAVNEQF
V gene: TRBV5-1; J gene: TRBJ2-1; CDR3 length: 11; CDR3 protein: ASSLASGPEQF